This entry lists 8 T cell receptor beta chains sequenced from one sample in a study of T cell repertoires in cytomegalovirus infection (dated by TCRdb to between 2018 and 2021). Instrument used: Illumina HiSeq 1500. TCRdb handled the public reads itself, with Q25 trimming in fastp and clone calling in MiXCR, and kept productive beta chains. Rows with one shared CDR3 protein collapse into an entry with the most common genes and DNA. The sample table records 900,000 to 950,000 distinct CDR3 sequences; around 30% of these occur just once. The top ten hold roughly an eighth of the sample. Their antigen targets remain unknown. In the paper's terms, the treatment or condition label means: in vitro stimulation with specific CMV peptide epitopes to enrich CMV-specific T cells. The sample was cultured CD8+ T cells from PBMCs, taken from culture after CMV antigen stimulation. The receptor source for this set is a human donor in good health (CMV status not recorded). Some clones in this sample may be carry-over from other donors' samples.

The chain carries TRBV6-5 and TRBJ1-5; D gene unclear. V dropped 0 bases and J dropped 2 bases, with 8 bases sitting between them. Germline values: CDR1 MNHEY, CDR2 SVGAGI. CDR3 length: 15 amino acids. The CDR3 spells CASSYSRIGNQPQHF. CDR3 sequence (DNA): TGTGCCAGCAGTTACTCGAGGATAGGCAATCAGCCCCAGCATTTT.

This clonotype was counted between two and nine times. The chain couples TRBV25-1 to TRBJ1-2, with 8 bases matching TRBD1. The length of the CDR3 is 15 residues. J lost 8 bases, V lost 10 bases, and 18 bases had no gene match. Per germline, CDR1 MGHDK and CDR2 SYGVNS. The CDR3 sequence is CATGQGPLSSEGYTF. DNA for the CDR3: TGTGCCACCGGACAGGGTCCGCTGTCGTCTGAAGGCTACACCTTC.

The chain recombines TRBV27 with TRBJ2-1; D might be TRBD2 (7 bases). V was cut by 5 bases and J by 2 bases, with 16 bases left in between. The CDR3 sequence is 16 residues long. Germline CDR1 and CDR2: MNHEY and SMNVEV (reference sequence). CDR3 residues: CASSTEKGGAYNEQFF. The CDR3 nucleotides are TGTGCCAGCAGTACTGAAAAGGGGGGGGCCTACAATGAGCAGTTCTTC.

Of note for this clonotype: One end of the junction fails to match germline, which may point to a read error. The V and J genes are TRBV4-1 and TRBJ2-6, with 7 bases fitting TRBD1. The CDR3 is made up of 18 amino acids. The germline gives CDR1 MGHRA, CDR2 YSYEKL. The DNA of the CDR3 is TGCGCCAGCAACCAAAGGGGGCGCAGGGGAGCCGGGGCCAACGTCCTGACTTTC. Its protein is CASNQRGRRGAGANVLTF.

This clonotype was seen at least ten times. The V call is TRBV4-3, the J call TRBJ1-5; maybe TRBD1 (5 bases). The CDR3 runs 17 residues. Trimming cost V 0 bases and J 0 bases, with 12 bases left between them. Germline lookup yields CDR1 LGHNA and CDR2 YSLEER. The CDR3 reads CASSQEWTRYSNQPQHF. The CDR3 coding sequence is TGCGCCAGCAGCCAAGAATGGACACGGTATAGCAATCAGCCCCAGCATTTT.

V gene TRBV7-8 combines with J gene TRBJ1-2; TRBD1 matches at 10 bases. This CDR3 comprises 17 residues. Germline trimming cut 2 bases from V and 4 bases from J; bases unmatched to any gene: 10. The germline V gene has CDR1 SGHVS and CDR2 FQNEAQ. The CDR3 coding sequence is TGTGCCAGCAGCTTATCCGCGACAGGGGGCTATCGCTATGGCTACACCTTC. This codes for CASSLSATGGYRYGYTF.

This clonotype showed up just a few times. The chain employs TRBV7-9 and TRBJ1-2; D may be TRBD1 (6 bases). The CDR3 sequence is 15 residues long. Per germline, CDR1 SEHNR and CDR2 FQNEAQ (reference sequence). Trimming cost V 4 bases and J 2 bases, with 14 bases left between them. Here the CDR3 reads CASSWEGGANYGYTF. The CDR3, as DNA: TGTGCCAGCAGCTGGGAAGGGGGAGCCAACTATGGCTACACCTTC.

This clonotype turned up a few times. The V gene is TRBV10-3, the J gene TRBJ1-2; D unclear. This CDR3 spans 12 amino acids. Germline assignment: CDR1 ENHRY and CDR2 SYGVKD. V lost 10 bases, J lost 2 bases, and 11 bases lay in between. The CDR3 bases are TGTGCCAACGAGGACGGAAACTATGGCTACACCTTC. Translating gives CANEDGNYGYTF.